Sequencing of this T cell receptor (beta chain) was carried out in a study of blood T cell repertoires in COVID-19. V lost 5 bases and J lost 0; bases outside the gene matches: 0. Germline assignment: CDR1 SGHAT and CDR2 FQNNGV. The CDR3 totals 14 residues. Authors' methods: The assay estimated nucleated cells by amplifying reference gene primers. Some clones are missing from TCRdb's copy, which holds only in-frame ones; the method was immunoSEQ multiplex PCR. The V and J calls and clone size were taken over from that table, and D and trimming were inferred from the DNA. The sample has 120,000 to 150,000 clones; 70% to 85% are singletons.

The rearrangement joins TRBV11-2 to TRBJ1-3, with 8 bases identical to TRBD1. Source material: peripheral blood. This receptor was taken from a woman between 45 and 60 years old in a cohort sampled during active or convalescent COVID-19. This chain's CDR3 is CASSQGASGNTIYF. CDR3 nucleotides: TGTGCCAGCAGCCAGGGGGCCTCTGGAAACACCATATATTTT.